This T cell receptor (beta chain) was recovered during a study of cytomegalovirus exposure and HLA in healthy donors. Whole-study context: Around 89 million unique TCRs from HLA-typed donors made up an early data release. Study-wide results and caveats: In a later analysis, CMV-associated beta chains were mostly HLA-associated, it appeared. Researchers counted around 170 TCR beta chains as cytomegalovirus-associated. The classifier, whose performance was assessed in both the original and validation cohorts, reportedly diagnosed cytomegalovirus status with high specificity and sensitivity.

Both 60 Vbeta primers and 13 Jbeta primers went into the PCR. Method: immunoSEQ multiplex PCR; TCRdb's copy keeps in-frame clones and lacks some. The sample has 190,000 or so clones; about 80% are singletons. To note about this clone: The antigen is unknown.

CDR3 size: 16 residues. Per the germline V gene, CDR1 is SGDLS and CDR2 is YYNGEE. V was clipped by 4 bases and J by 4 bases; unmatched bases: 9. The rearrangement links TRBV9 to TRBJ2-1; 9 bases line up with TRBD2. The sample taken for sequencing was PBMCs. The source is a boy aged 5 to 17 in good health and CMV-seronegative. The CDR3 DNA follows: TGTGCCAGCAGCCCCCGAGCTAGCGGGGCTTACAATGAGCAGTTCTTC. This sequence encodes CASSPRASGAYNEQFF.